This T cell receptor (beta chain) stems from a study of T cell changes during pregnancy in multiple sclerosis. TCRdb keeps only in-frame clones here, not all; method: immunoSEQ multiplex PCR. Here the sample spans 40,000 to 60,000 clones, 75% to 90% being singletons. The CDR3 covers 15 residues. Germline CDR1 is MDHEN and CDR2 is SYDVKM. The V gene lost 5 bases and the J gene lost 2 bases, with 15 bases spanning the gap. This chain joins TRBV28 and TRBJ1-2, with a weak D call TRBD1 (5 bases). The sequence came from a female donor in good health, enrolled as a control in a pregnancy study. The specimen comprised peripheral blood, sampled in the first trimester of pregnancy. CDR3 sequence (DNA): TGTGCCAGCAGTCTAACCTGGGGCACCAACTATGGCTACACCTTC. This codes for CASSLTWGTNYGYTF.